This T cell receptor beta chain is drawn from a study of T cell responses to AZD1222 COVID-19 vaccine. Measured with immunoSEQ multiplex PCR; TCRdb has only the in-frame clones, and not every one. The repertoire holds 150,000 to 200,000 clones, with roughly 93% as singletons. Looked up from germline, CDR1 is MGHRA and CDR2 is YSYEKL. CDR3 length: 16 residues. The ends were cut back, 1 base at V and 7 bases at J, with 14 bases in the middle. The sequencing used peripheral blood, collected on day 0 of AZD1222 vaccination. This TCR came from an adult in good health. The chain recombines TRBV4-1 with TRBJ1-6, with unresolved D. The chain's CDR3 is CASSQGVLAENSPLHF. The CDR3 DNA follows: TGCGCCAGCAGCCAAGGAGTTCTGGCGGAGAATTCACCCCTCCACTTT.